These T cell receptor beta chains were read from a single sample in a study of Graves' ophthalmopathy and Graves' hyperthyroidism. TCRdb re-called the multiplex PCR reads with MiXCR, one entry per CDR3 protein. The sample consists of about 400,000 distinct CDR3 sequences, roughly 18% of them appearing once. The sequencing sample was made of peripheral blood. Receptor source: a woman aged 18-29 years with Graves' ophthalmopathy. CDR3s include the opening cysteine and the closing phenylalanine or tryptophan.

V gene	J gene	CDR3 length	CDR3 protein
TRBV28	TRBJ1-1	12	CASREMNTEAFF
TRBV12-3/TRBV12-4	TRBJ2-7	17	CASSLEGVQGPFWEQYF
TRBV7-2	TRBJ1-3	15	CASSPRDRGRDTIYF
TRBV4-2	TRBJ1-6	18	CASSPRTENQAYNSPLHF
TRBV5-1	TRBJ1-5	14	CASSLLQGGQPQHF
TRBV11-2	TRBJ2-5	14	CASSPRLVSETQYF
TRBV20-1	TRBJ1-1	15	CSARDSTGGNTEAFF
TRBV6-5	TRBJ1-2	12	CASRGSTSGYTF
TRBV18	TRBJ2-5	13	CASSPDRLETQYF
TRBV12-3/TRBV12-4	TRBJ1-2	13	CASSDRDDYGYTF
TRBV7-2	TRBJ2-5	16	CASSPRAGGGLETQYF
TRBV20-1	TRBJ1-1	11	CSASVRGEAFF
TRBV5-1	TRBJ2-2	15	CASSLDSRSAGELFF
TRBV28	TRBJ2-7	14	CASSPPTGLYEQYF
TRBV6-2/TRBV6-3	TRBJ2-5	18	CASSYPNGLAGDQETQYF
TRBV28	TRBJ2-2	15	CASSRSPRDAGELFF
TRBV2	TRBJ2-2	17	CASSERGREIEIGELFF
TRBV24-1	TRBJ1-5	14	CATSDSDSGQPQHF
TRBV11-3	TRBJ2-2	15	CASSFRGSNTGELFF
TRBV18	TRBJ1-2	15	CASSPSHDSLYGYTF
TRBV20-1	TRBJ2-7	17	CSASSRDLHAGTYEQYF
TRBV20-1	TRBJ1-1	17	CSARRFSGGLGNTEAFF
TRBV12-3/TRBV12-4	TRBJ2-2	16	CASSLAGGWDTGELFF
TRBV28	TRBJ2-7	14	CASSPMTGRYEQYF
TRBV5-6	TRBJ1-5	15	CASSLGHGLQLPQHF
TRBV12-3/TRBV12-4	TRBJ1-1	15	CASSPYSGVNTEAFF
TRBV10-3	TRBJ2-5	11	CAIGQGETQYF
TRBV6-2/TRBV6-3	TRBJ2-7	13	CASSYGYSYEQYF
TRBV11-2	TRBJ1-3	15	CASSTQGRSGNTIYF
TRBV20-1	TRBJ2-5	14	CSATLAGVAETQYF
TRBV12-3/TRBV12-4	TRBJ1-1	14	CASGNYRGHLDAFF
TRBV28	TRBJ1-5	14	CASSPEQGIQPQHF
TRBV28	TRBJ1-5	17	CASRYRDRGISNQPQHF
TRBV4-1	TRBJ1-1	13	CASSQAQNTEAFF
TRBV12-3/TRBV12-4	TRBJ2-5	12	CASSSIIGAQYF
TRBV10-3	TRBJ2-5	16	CATGGLAGVKQETQYF
TRBV20-1	TRBJ2-7	13	CSALSGSSYEQYF
TRBV27	TRBJ2-5	13	CASRRLSSETQYF
TRBV27	TRBJ1-1	15	CASSFSELMNTEAFF
TRBV10-3	TRBJ1-1	15	CAISEGYTGSTEAFF
TRBV6-1	TRBJ2-6	16	CASSGGAVSGANVLTF
TRBV12-3/TRBV12-4	TRBJ1-2	13	CASSFGVDSGYTF
TRBV6-2/TRBV6-3	TRBJ2-7	12	CASSYVDYEQYF
TRBV6-5	TRBJ2-7	16	CASSYSLAGGSYEQYF
TRBV4-2	TRBJ1-2	17	CASSPRSMRALSYGYTF
TRBV28	TRBJ1-5	15	CASIHSGSGNQPQHF
TRBV11-2	TRBJ1-1	14	CASSLETGYTEAFF